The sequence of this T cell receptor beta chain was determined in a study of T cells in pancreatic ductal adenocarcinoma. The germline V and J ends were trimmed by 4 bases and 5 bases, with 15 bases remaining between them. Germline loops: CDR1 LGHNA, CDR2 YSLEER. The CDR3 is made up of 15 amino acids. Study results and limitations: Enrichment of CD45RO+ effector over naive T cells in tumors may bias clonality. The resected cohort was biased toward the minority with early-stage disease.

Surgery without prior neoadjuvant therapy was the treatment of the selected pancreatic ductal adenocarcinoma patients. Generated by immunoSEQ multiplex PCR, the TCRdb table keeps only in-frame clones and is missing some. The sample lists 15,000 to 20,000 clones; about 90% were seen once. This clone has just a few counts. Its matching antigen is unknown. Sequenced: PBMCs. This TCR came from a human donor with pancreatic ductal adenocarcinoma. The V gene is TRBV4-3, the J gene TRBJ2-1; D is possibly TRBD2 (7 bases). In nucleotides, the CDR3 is TGCGCCAGCAGCCCCCGAGGGGGGGGGAACAATGAGCAGTTCTTC. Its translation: CASSPRGGGNNEQFF.